Shown below are 7 T cell receptor beta chains from a single sample sequenced in a study of lymphopenia after photon versus proton radiotherapy (dated by TCRdb to the late 2010s). The library was prepared using the immunoSEQ multiplex PCR assay. TCRdb limited this immuneACCESS table to in-frame rearrangements with V and J called. A share of clones is missing; checked studies link under half to unresolved V genes, and the rest is unexplained. The sample contains around 30,000 clones, 90% of them found a single time. The top ten clonotypes cover roughly 6.2% of the sample. This sample comprised peripheral blood, obtained from a patient treated with photon-based radiotherapy. These receptors all stem from a woman aged 45-65 years with pancreatic cancer.

The V and J genes are TRBV5-1 and TRBJ1-1, with D uncertain. V was trimmed by 7 bases and J by 1 base, leaving 14 bases between them. Per the germline V gene, CDR1 is SGHRS and CDR2 is YFSETQ. This CDR3 comprises 14 residues. DNA for the CDR3: TGCGCCAGCTTCGCAACGGACGGGAACACTGAAGCTTTCTTT. As protein: CASFATDGNTEAFF.

V usage is TRBV5-1 and J usage is TRBJ2-3; no firm D call. The V end lost 4 bases, the J end lost 5 bases, and 8 bases lay between the germline ends. This CDR3 region has 12 residues. Germline assignment: CDR1 SGHRS and CDR2 YFSETQ. CDR3 DNA: TGCGCCAGCAGCATCCAAAGAGATACGCAGTATTTT. This gives the protein CASSIQRDTQYF.

The V and J genes are TRBV6-1 and TRBJ1-1; D is unresolved. CDR1 and CDR2 (germline): MNHNS, SASEGT. The CDR3 extends over 12 amino acids. V lost 5 bases to trimming and J lost 7 bases, with 11 bases between them. Written as DNA, the CDR3 is TGTGCCAGCAGTCCCCGGCCGAATGAAGCTTTCTTT. Encoded protein: CASSPRPNEAFF.

The V and J genes are TRBV5-1 and TRBJ2-1, with D perhaps matching TRBD2 (6 bases). The CDR3 has 14 residues. Germline CDR1 and CDR2: SGHRS and YFSETQ. V gave up 1 base and J gave up 3 bases, with 8 bases separating them. This CDR3 is CASSLTSSYNEQFF. The CDR3 DNA is TGCGCCAGCAGCTTGACTAGCAGCTACAATGAGCAGTTCTTC.

This chain links TRBV7-8 with TRBJ2-1; TRBD2 matches at 9 bases. The V gene end was trimmed by 4 bases and the J gene end by 5 bases; junction bases not matched to a gene: 21. Looked up from germline, CDR1 is SGHVS and CDR2 is FQNEAQ. The CDR3 covers 20 residues. The DNA for the CDR3 is TGTGCCAGCAGCTATACCGGGACTAGCACGTTACGGGAGGTCGACAATGAGCAGTTCTTC. Its protein product is CASSYTGTSTLREVDNEQFF. The whole variable domain, filled in from reference TRBV7-8 and TRBJ2-1, reads GAGVSQSPRYKVAKRGQDVALRCDPISGHVSLFWYQQALGQGPEFLTYFQNEAQLDKSGLPSDRFFAERPEGSVSTLKIQRTQQEDSAVYLCASSYTGTSTLREVDNEQFFGPGTRLTVL.

This rearrangement joins TRBV6-1 to TRBJ2-7; TRBD2 matches 7 bases. Germline trimming cut 1 base from V and 2 bases from J; bases unmatched to any gene: 5. The length of the CDR3 is 15 residues. Germline V lookup: CDR1 MNHNS, CDR2 SASEGT. This CDR3 is CASSEGGGITYEQYF. CDR3 coding DNA: TGTGCCAGCAGTGAAGGGGGAGGGATTACCTACGAGCAGTACTTC.

This clone was detected only once. The chain employs TRBV7-9 and TRBJ2-2; 9 bases align to TRBD2. The germline V gene encodes CDR1 SEHNR and CDR2 FQNEAQ (reference sequence). The CDR3 is 16 amino acids. V was pared by 5 bases and J by 1 base, with 5 bases of the junction left unmatched. This CDR3 is CASSAPSGKNTGELFF. CDR3 sequence (DNA): TGTGCCAGCAGCGCCCCTAGCGGGAAGAACACCGGGGAGCTGTTTTTT.